This TCR beta chain was found in a study of cytomegalovirus exposure and HLA in healthy donors. Study as a whole: Approximately 180 million T cells yielded 90 million to 130 million unique TCR beta sequences, as an earlier analysis found.

This clone has just one count. Its antigen remains unknown. The PCR had 60 Vbeta and 13 Jbeta primers. Generated by immunoSEQ multiplex PCR, the TCRdb table keeps only in-frame clones and is missing some. The sample includes some 120,000 clones, 60% to 80% of them seen just once. The study, taken as a whole, reports: Sequencing artifact likely explains a cluster of highly shared sequence variants. The study recorded 150 to 200 TCR beta chains that were cytomegalovirus-associated.

The source material was PBMCs. This clonotype originated in a woman in her fifties or sixties in good health and CMV-seronegative.

The CDR3 DNA sequence: TGTGCCAGCTCACTTAGGGGTGGCTACACCTTC. It specifies CASSLRGGYTF. This chain connects TRBV18 to TRBJ1-2, with D maybe TRBD1 (5 bases). The CDR3 length is 11 residues. Trimming took 4 bases from V and 7 from J, leaving 7 bases between them. CDR1 and CDR2 from the germline V gene are KGHSH and LQKENI.